This entry lists 4 T cell receptor beta chains sequenced from one sample in a study of T cell responses to AZD1222 COVID-19 vaccine. Here immunoSEQ multiplex PCR was the method, and the copy in TCRdb shows in-frame clones only, minus some. The table has over 95,000 clones, 85% to 90% seen once. Here the sequenced sample was peripheral blood, taken on day 0 of AZD1222 vaccination. All receptors derive from an adult in good health.

The J gene is TRBJ1-5, the V gene TRBV7-3; no firm D call. V lost 5 bases and J lost 0, with 8 bases in between. CDR1 is SGHTA and CDR2 is FQGTGA in the germline V gene. The CDR3 spans 14 residues. The CDR3 DNA sequence: TGTGCCAGCAGCCAGCCCCCTAGCAATCAGCCCCAGCATTTT. It is translated as CASSQPPSNQPQHF.

The V and J genes are TRBV5-4 and TRBJ2-1; 8 bases are shared with TRBD2. Germline loops: CDR1 SGHNT, CDR2 YYREEE (reference sequence). Losses at the gene ends were 6 bases for V and 1 base for J; bases not matched to a gene: 6. The CDR3 totals 15 residues. CDR3 DNA: TGTGCCAGCACCTGGACTAGCCTTTCCTACAATGAGCAGTTCTTC. It translates to CASTWTSLSYNEQFF. Complete variable domain (other parts from reference TRBV5-4 and TRBJ2-1): ETGVTQSPTHLIKTRGQQVTLRCSSQSGHNTVSWYQQALGQGPQFIFQYYREEENGRGNFPPRFSGLQFPNYSSELNVNALELDDSALYLCASTWTSLSYNEQFFGPGTRLTVL.

The rearrangement joins TRBV7-3 to TRBJ2-3; no definite D call. The CDR3 is made up of 12 amino acids. Trimming pared 3 bases from V and 3 bases from J, leaving 4 bases between. Germline assignment: CDR1 SGHTA and CDR2 FQGTGA. CDR3 DNA: TGTGCCAGCAGCTTTGGAACAGATACGCAGTATTTT. Amino acids: CASSFGTDTQYF.

J is TRBJ1-1 and V is TRBV21-1. TRBV21-1 is noted as a pseudogene. The CDR3 has 14 amino acids. The DNA for the CDR3 is TGTGCCAGCAGCAATGGGGAGGGGACAACTGAAGCTTTCTTT. The encoded protein is CASSNGEGTTEAFF.